The 28 T cell receptor beta chains listed next were all sequenced from one sample in a study of cytomegalovirus exposure and HLA in healthy donors. The PCR employed 60 Vbeta primers together with 13 Jbeta primers. Assay used: immunoSEQ multiplex PCR; TCRdb lists only in-frame clones, some missing. Found here are some 150,000 clones, around 84% of them singletons; the top ten hold 2% to 3%. Input material: PBMCs. The origin of the receptors is a boy aged 2 to 10 in good health and CMV-seronegative.

V is TRBV9 and J is TRBJ1-1; D remains unclear. V lost 0 bases, J lost 2 bases, and 8 bases lay in between. There are 14 residues in the CDR3. Looked up from germline, CDR1 is SGDLS and CDR2 is YYNGEE. The CDR3 nucleotides read TGTGCCAGCAGCGTAGAAACACATAACACTGAAGCTTTCTTT. It yields the protein CASSVETHNTEAFF.

This chain uses TRBV7-9 with TRBJ2-1; maybe TRBD2 (5 bases). Germline CDR1 is SEHNR and CDR2 is FQNEAQ (reference sequence). The CDR3 is made up of 16 amino acids. V dropped 5 bases and J dropped 3 bases, with 17 bases sitting between them. Written as DNA, the CDR3 is TGTGCCAGCAGCCAAGATAATTCTGGAGGCTACAATGAGCAGTTCTTC. As protein: CASSQDNSGGYNEQFF.

This clone appeared once. This sequence joins TRBV5-5 and TRBJ1-4, with TRBD1 as a possible D gene (5 bases). This CDR3 is built from 16 residues. V dropped 1 base and J dropped 7 bases, with 17 bases sitting between them. CDR1 SGHKS and CDR2 YYEKEE come from the germline V gene (reference sequence). The CDR3 sequence is CASSLSTQALGEKLFF. Written as DNA, the CDR3 is TGTGCCAGCAGCTTGAGTACACAGGCCTTAGGTGAAAAACTGTTTTTT.

This rearrangement joins TRBV4-2 to TRBJ2-3; 8 bases are shared with TRBD1. The V gene end was trimmed by 1 base and the J gene end by 6 bases; junction bases not matched to a gene: 6. CDR1 is LGHNA and CDR2 is YNFKEQ in the germline V gene. This CDR3 region has 15 residues. In DNA form, the CDR3 reads TGTGCCAGCAGCCAAGTGGACAGGGAGATGGATACGCAGTATTTT. This sequence encodes CASSQVDREMDTQYF.

The rearrangement links TRBV11-2 to TRBJ2-1, with D tentatively TRBD1 (6 bases). The V and J ends lost 6 bases and 9 bases respectively, with 9 bases between them. The CDR3 consists of 11 residues. Per germline, CDR1 SGHAT and CDR2 FQNNGV. The CDR3 spells CASRQGTEQFF. In DNA form, the CDR3 reads TGTGCCAGCAGACAGGGCACTGAGCAGTTCTTC.

This sequence joins TRBV30 and TRBJ2-5, with 14 positions matching TRBD2. The CDR3 runs 14 residues. The V and J ends lost 3 bases and 5 bases, in that order; junction bases with no gene match: 2. CDR1 and CDR2 (germline): GTSNPN, SVGIG (reference sequence). The DNA for the CDR3 is TGTGCCTGGAGCTGGACTAGCGGGGGGGAGACCCAGTACTTC. Translated, it gives CAWSWTSGGETQYF.

The chain uses TRBV28 and TRBJ1-5, with 7 bases fitting TRBD1. The germline gives CDR1 MDHEN, CDR2 SYDVKM. V was pared by 6 bases and J by 5 bases, with 10 bases of the junction left unmatched. The CDR3 totals 15 residues. CDR3 residues: CASRRARDRDQPQHF. In DNA, the CDR3 is TGTGCCAGCAGGCGGGCCCGGGACAGAGATCAGCCCCAGCATTTT.

V is TRBV6-5 and J is TRBJ2-3; the D gene is possibly TRBD1 (5 bases). Trimming took off 0 bases at V and 1 base at J, with 5 bases between the two ends. The CDR3 has 14 amino acids. The germline V gene has CDR1 MNHEY and CDR2 SVGAGI. CDR3 region: CASSYSTGTDTQYF. Written as DNA, the CDR3 is TGTGCCAGCAGTTACTCGACAGGCACAGATACGCAGTATTTT.

The V call is TRBV18, the J call TRBJ1-2; the D gene is possibly TRBD1 (6 bases). This CDR3 has 13 residues. The germline V gene encodes CDR1 KGHSH and CDR2 LQKENI. V lost 6 bases to trimming and J lost 3 bases, with 11 bases between them. CDR3 sequence reads: CASSGGPDYGYTF. CDR3 nucleotide sequence: TGTGCCAGCTCTGGGGGCCCTGACTATGGCTACACCTTC.

This clone was found a few times. The chain has TRBV30 and TRBJ2-7, with 8 bases lining up with TRBD1. CDR1 GTSNPN and CDR2 SVGIG come from the germline V gene (reference sequence). V gave up 3 bases and J gave up 6 bases; unmatched junction bases: 1. The CDR3 contains 11 residues. In DNA form, the CDR3 reads TGTGCCTGGAGCACAGGGGGCGAGCAGTACTTC. This codes for CAWSTGGEQYF.

This clone was observed a few times. This chain uses TRBV2 with TRBJ1-1; no clear D gene. V lost 6 bases, J lost 2 bases, and 10 bases lay in between. This CDR3 has 13 amino acids. The germline CDR1 and CDR2 sequences are SNHLY and FYNNEI. Here the CDR3 DNA reads TGTGCCAGCAGAGCACGGGAAAACACTGAAGCTTTCTTT. Its translation: CASRARENTEAFF.

J is TRBJ1-5 and V is TRBV10-1; TRBD1 matches 9 bases. Unmatched junction bases numbered 7, after V lost 0 bases and J lost 4 bases. The CDR3 length is 17 residues. Germline CDR1 reads WNHNN; CDR2 reads SYGVQD (reference sequence). Here the CDR3 reads CASSESRPGQGNQPQHF. The CDR3 region has the DNA TGCGCCAGCAGTGAGTCCCGACCGGGACAGGGAAATCAGCCCCAGCATTTT.

CDR3 DNA sequence: TGTGCCAGCGGAACCGGGACAGGGGAAGAGACCCAGTACTTC. Encoded protein: CASGTGTGEETQYF. J is TRBJ2-5 and V is TRBV19; 10 bases align to TRBD1. The CDR3 covers 14 residues. J was trimmed by 3 bases and V by 9 bases; bases with no gene match: 7. Germline V gives CDR1 LNHDA, CDR2 SQIVND (reference sequence). Complete variable domain (other parts from reference TRBV19 and TRBJ2-5): DGGITQSPKYLFRKEGQNVTLSCEQNLNHDAMYWYRQDPGQGLRLIYYSQIVNDFQKGDIAEGYSVSREKKESFPLTVTSAQKNPTAFYLCASGTGTGEETQYFGPGTRLLVL.

This clone was observed a handful of times. The V gene is TRBV28, the J gene TRBJ2-7, with 8 bases lining up with TRBD2. Germline values: CDR1 MDHEN, CDR2 SYDVKM. The CDR3 extends over 15 amino acids. V shed 2 bases and J 2 bases; nucleotides not matched to a gene: 5. The CDR3 bases are TGTGCCAGCAGTTTAAATACACTAGCGGCCTACGAGCAGTACTTC. Translation gives CASSLNTLAAYEQYF.

This chain connects TRBV4-1 to TRBJ2-3, with 9 bases identical to TRBD2. Germline V CDR1 and CDR2: MGHRA, YSYEKL. V was clipped by 7 bases and J by 4 bases; unmatched bases: 15. This CDR3 contains 17 residues. CDR3 DNA sequence: TGCGCCAGCACTGCACTCCTCCTAGCGGGGAGGTCAGATACGCAGTATTTT. It encodes CASTALLLAGRSDTQYF.

The chain recombines TRBV7-8 with TRBJ1-6; D is perhaps TRBD1 (6 bases). The CDR3 loop spans 18 amino acids. With 1 base removed from V and 0 bases from J, the gap between germline ends came to 13 bases. Germline V gives CDR1 SGHVS, CDR2 FQNEAQ. The CDR3 sequence is CASSLVGQFSSYNSPLHF. Here the CDR3 DNA reads TGTGCCAGCAGCTTAGTCGGACAGTTCAGCTCCTATAATTCACCCCTCCACTTT.

CDR3 sequence (DNA): TGCAGCTCGCTATCGGGTCTACAAGAGACCCAGTACTTC. This encodes CSSLSGLQETQYF. V gene TRBV29-1 combines with J gene TRBJ2-5; no clear D. There are 13 residues in the CDR3. CDR1 SQVTM and CDR2 ANQGSEA come from the germline V gene. V was pared by 8 bases and J by 2 bases, with 15 bases between. The variable domain in full, with the rest retrieved from reference TRBV29-1 and TRBJ2-5, is SAVISQKPSRDICQRGTSLTIQCQVDSQVTMMFWYRQQPGQSLTLIATANQGSEATYESGFVIDKFPISRPNLTFSTLTVSNMSPEDSSIYLCSSLSGLQETQYFGPGTRLLVL.

The CDR3 here is CASSFKRTSGKTDTQYF. DNA for the CDR3: TGTGCCAGCAGCTTCAAGCGGACTAGCGGGAAGACAGATACGCAGTATTTT. This chain links TRBV7-9 with TRBJ2-3; 12 bases map to TRBD2. This CDR3 contains 17 residues. V lost 3 bases and J lost 3; bases outside the gene matches: 7. Germline assignment: CDR1 SEHNR and CDR2 FQNEAQ (reference sequence).

This chain links TRBV7-2 with TRBJ2-3; D not certain. V lost 5 bases, J lost 5 bases, and 17 bases lay in between. This CDR3 contains 15 residues. Germline V CDR1 and CDR2: SGHTA, FQGNSA. CDR3 DNA: TGTGCCAGCAGCCTCCGGTTGGCTAGTTTAGATACGCAGTATTTT. It codes for CASSLRLASLDTQYF.

The chain has TRBV9 and TRBJ2-5; 7 positions agree with TRBD2. The CDR3 has 15 residues. With 0 bases clipped from V and 4 bases from J, the junction kept 6 bases outside the gene matches. Germline assignment: CDR1 SGDLS and CDR2 YYNGEE. Written as DNA, the CDR3 is TGTGCCAGCAGCGTAGACGGGAGGATTGGAGAGACCCAGTACTTC. Its protein is CASSVDGRIGETQYF.

This chain joins TRBV27 and TRBJ1-2; no clear D. This CDR3 spans 18 amino acids. CDR1 MNHEY and CDR2 SMNVEV come from the germline V gene (reference sequence). V was shortened by 8 bases and J by 4 bases, with 29 bases between the two germline ends. The CDR3 spells CASSGYTPSAVWGYGYTF. The CDR3 DNA reads as TGTGCCAGCTCGGGATATACTCCTTCCGCGGTTTGGGGCTATGGCTACACCTTC.

V and J are TRBV28 and TRBJ1-6; no reliable D call. Deletions cut 6 bases from V and 8 bases from J, with 17 bases between. The germline CDR1 and CDR2 sequences are MDHEN and SYDVKM. CDR3 length: 15 amino acids. For the CDR3, the DNA is TGTGCCAGCAGCTACGGGAGCCTGGAGCATTCACCCCTCCACTTT. It yields the protein CASSYGSLEHSPLHF.

The gene calls are TRBV7-9 and TRBJ2-1; 12 nucleotides match TRBD2. CDR1 is SEHNR and CDR2 is FQNEAQ in the germline V gene (reference sequence). CDR3 length: 15 residues. The J segment lost 8 bases and the V segment lost 5 bases, leaving 7 bases of the junction unmatched. CDR3 nucleotide sequence: TGTGCCAGCAGCACTAGCGGGAGGTCAAAGGATGAGCAGTTCTTC. This sequence encodes CASSTSGRSKDEQFF.

This clone came up a few times. V gene TRBV5-1 combines with J gene TRBJ1-6; 8 bases match TRBD1. With V trimmed by 2 bases and J by 11 bases, 6 bases remained unmatched. This CDR3 region has 14 residues. Germline values: CDR1 SGHRS, CDR2 YFSETQ. Written as DNA, the CDR3 is TGCGCCAGCAGCTTTGACAGGGGTAGGCCACCCCTCCACTTT. It translates to CASSFDRGRPPLHF.

This chain joins TRBV7-2 and TRBJ2-2; a possible D gene is TRBD2 (5 bases). The CDR3 spans 15 residues. Looked up from germline, CDR1 is SGHTA and CDR2 is FQGNSA. V lost 5 bases, J lost 2 bases, and 12 bases lay in between. CDR3 DNA sequence: TGTGCCAGCAGCCGAAGGGAGCCCAACACCGGGGAGCTGTTTTTT. Residues: CASSRREPNTGELFF. Supplemented by reference TRBV7-2 and TRBJ2-2, the full variable domain reads GAGVSQSPSNKVTEKGKDVELRCDPISGHTALYWYRQSLGQGLEFLIYFQGNSAPDKSGLPSDRFSAERTGGSVSTLTIQRTQQEDSAVYLCASSRREPNTGELFFGEGSRLTVL.

With regard to this clone: A read error may produce the germline difference seen at one junction end. This sample also contains other DNA sequences that code for the same CDR3. The CDR3 region is CASSHERSSYNSPLHF. In nucleotides, the CDR3 is TGCGCCAGTAGCCATGAGCGGAGCTCCTATAATTCACCCCTCCACTTT. This chain uses TRBV4-1 with TRBJ1-6; no clear D. Germline V gene sequence: CDR1 MGHRA, CDR2 YSYEKL. The CDR3 spans 16 residues.

The chain couples TRBV7-3 to TRBJ1-4, with D possibly being TRBD1 (5 bases). V was cut by 1 base and J by 10 bases, with 10 bases left in between. The CDR3 runs 13 residues. Per the germline V gene, CDR1 is SGHTA and CDR2 is FQGTGA. The CDR3 region has the DNA TGTGCCAGCAGCTTAAATGGGGGGGGAAAACTGTTTTTT. This gives the protein CASSLNGGGKLFF. Filled out from reference TRBV7-3 and TRBJ1-4, the complete variable domain reads GAGVSQTPSNKVTEKGKYVELRCDPISGHTALYWYRQSLGQGPEFLIYFQGTGAADDSGLPNDRFFAVRPEGSVSTLKIQRTERGDSAVYLCASSLNGGGKLFFGSGTQLSVL.

The chain carries TRBV7-2 and TRBJ2-7; possibly TRBD1 for D (5 bases). V gave up 1 base and J gave up 0 bases, with 13 bases separating them. CDR3 length: 16 residues. CDR1 and CDR2 (germline): SGHTA, FQGNSA. The CDR3 bases are TGTGCCAGCAGCTTAGGATCGTGGGGCAGCTCCTACGAGCAGTACTTC. Translated, it gives CASSLGSWGSSYEQYF.